This is a list of T cell receptor beta chains from one sample in a study of identical twins. TCRdb reprocessed the 5' RACE reads with MiXCR, giving one entry per CDR3 protein. The profile shows around 240,000 distinct CDR3 sequences, approximately 7% of them singletons. These records were also assigned to another study, of yellow fever vaccine responses in identical twins.

Sequencing was performed on memory (CD45RO+) T cells sorted from blood. The receptors were sampled from a woman between 18 and 29 years old in good health. Both conserved end residues are part of each CDR3. D genes are given only for firm matches. Clone size, where shown, is once, few, many, or a class for clones that have expanded.

j_call v_call d_call clone_size cdr3_aa cdr3_nt
TRBJ2-7 TRBV5-8 . few CASRGRRGAYEQYF TGTGCCAGCAGGGGCCGGCGCGGGGCCTACGAGCAGTACTTC
TRBJ1-1 TRBV12-3/TRBV12-4 TRBD1 few CASSPSGTGKSNTEAFF TGTGCCAGCAGCCCTTCCGGGACAGGGAAAAGTAACACTGAAGCTTTCTTT
TRBJ2-7 TRBV2 . few CASSLRRSIDEQYF TGTGCCAGCAGTCTCAGACGGTCTATCGACGAGCAGTACTTC
TRBJ2-6 TRBV3-1 TRBD1 few CASSRDRVSGANVLTF TGTGCCAGCAGCCGGGACAGGGTCTCTGGGGCCAACGTCCTGACTTTC
TRBJ1-2 TRBV12-3/TRBV12-4 . many CASSLGDNYGYTF TGTGCCAGCAGTTTGGGGGACAACTATGGCTACACCTTC
TRBJ2-5 TRBV7-7 . . CASSPNSASEIKETQYF TGTGCCAGCAGCCCTAACTCAGCCTCGGAAATTAAAGAGACCCAGTACTTC
TRBJ2-5 TRBV6-5 . few CASSYSTEWVGTQYF TGTGCCAGCAGTTACTCGACGGAGTGGGTAGGGACCCAGTACTTC
TRBJ2-1 TRBV12-3/TRBV12-4 . many CASSLGNPPSADNEQFF TGTGCCAGCAGTTTAGGGAATCCTCCTTCGGCCGACAATGAGCAGTTCTTC
TRBJ2-3 TRBV2 TRBD1 many CASSEATGSDTQYF TGTGCCAGCAGTGAAGCGACAGGGTCAGATACGCAGTATTTT
TRBJ2-2 TRBV5-6 . few CASSFFRVNTGELFF TGTGCCAGCAGCTTTTTCAGGGTTAACACCGGGGAGCTGTTTTTT
TRBJ2-5 TRBV3-1 . many CASTGSQGRRETQYF TGTGCCAGCACCGGATCCCAGGGGCGACGGGAGACCCAGTACTTC
TRBJ1-4 TRBV5-1 . many CASSRGEGFHGEKLFF TGCGCCAGCAGCCGAGGGGAGGGCTTTCACGGTGAAAAACTGTTTTTT
TRBJ2-2 TRBV7-8 . few CASSLVSGGNTGELFF TGTGCCAGCAGCTTAGTTTCGGGGGGCAACACCGGGGAGCTGTTTTTT
TRBJ1-5 TRBV2 . few CASSEDANSNQPQHF TGTGCCAGCAGTGAAGATGCCAATAGCAATCAGCCCCAGCATTTT
TRBJ2-7 TRBV7-8 TRBD2 few CASSSGLAVYEQYF TGTGCCAGCAGCTCAGGACTAGCGGTCTACGAGCAGTACTTC
TRBJ1-5 TRBV25-1 . . CASSEEGIGNNQPQHF TGTGCCAGCAGTGAAGAGGGTATAGGAAACAATCAGCCCCAGCATTTT
TRBJ2-1 TRBV6-1 . few CASSDEENNEQFF TGTGCCAGCAGTGATGAGGAGAACAATGAGCAGTTCTTC
TRBJ2-3 TRBV18 TRBD2 . CASSPAGTSRTDTQYF TGTGCCAGCTCACCGGCCGGGACTAGCAGGACAGATACGCAGTATTTT
TRBJ2-7 TRBV27 . many CASSPLWPEQYF TGTGCCAGCAGTCCCTTATGGCCCGAGCAGTACTTC
TRBJ1-1 TRBV10-3 . many CAINEGLATEAFF TGTGCCATCAACGAGGGGCTTGCGACTGAAGCTTTCTTT
TRBJ1-6 TRBV18 . many CASSPNRANNSPLHF TGTGCCAGCTCACCCAACAGGGCCAATAATTCACCCCTCCACTTT
TRBJ2-1 TRBV28 . many CASSFRGTRVNEQFF TGTGCCAGCAGTTTCCGGGGGACTCGTGTCAATGAGCAGTTCTTC